The 27 T cell receptor beta chains listed next were all sequenced from one sample in a study of T cell changes during pregnancy in multiple sclerosis. Produced via immunoSEQ multiplex PCR; TCRdb's table is partial and in-frame only. The sample includes 40,000 or so clones, roughly 90% of them seen just once. The material was CD8+ T cells from peripheral blood mononuclear cells, obtained before pregnancy. The receptor set was obtained from a female donor with multiple sclerosis, enrolled in a pregnancy study.

This clone was recorded only once. V usage is TRBV5-4 and J usage is TRBJ2-1, with D possibly matching TRBD1 (5 bases). The germline V gene has CDR1 SGHNT and CDR2 YYREEE (reference sequence). CDR3 length equals 12 residues. V was trimmed by 4 bases and J by 11 bases, leaving 13 bases between them. CDR3 sequence reads: CASSPDSLKQFF. In DNA, the CDR3 is TGTGCCAGCAGCCCTGACAGTCTTAAGCAGTTCTTC.

The CDR3 loop reads CASSLAWEPNTEAFF. In DNA form, the CDR3 reads TGTGCCAGCAGCTTAGCGTGGGAGCCAAACACTGAAGCTTTCTTT. V is TRBV7-6 and J is TRBJ1-1; D remains ambiguous. This CDR3 spans 15 amino acids. The germline gives CDR1 SGHVS, CDR2 FNYEAQ. Trimming took 0 bases from V and 2 from J, leaving 10 bases between them.

This clone was counted once. The rearrangement joins TRBV5-4 to TRBJ2-7, with 8 nucleotides matching TRBD2. Looked up from germline, CDR1 is SGHNT and CDR2 is YYREEE (reference sequence). The ends lost 9 bases at V and 2 bases at J; junction bases unmatched: 1. The CDR3 totals 11 residues. CDR3 nucleotides: TGTGCCATGCGGGGGGCCTACGAGCAGTACTTC. Translating it yields CAMRGAYEQYF.

The V call is TRBV28, the J call TRBJ1-2; weak D call: TRBD1 (5 bases). Germline-derived CDR1 and CDR2 are MDHEN and SYDVKM. V gave up 5 bases and J gave up 6 bases, with 16 bases separating them. There are 14 residues in the CDR3. The CDR3 nucleotides read TGTGCCAGCAGTCCCTCCCGACAGAGTAATGGCTACACCTTC. Translating it yields CASSPSRQSNGYTF.

The J gene is TRBJ2-3, the V gene TRBV5-6, with 14 nucleotides matching TRBD2. Germline V CDR1 and CDR2: SGHDT, YYEEEE. The ends lost 3 bases at V and 4 bases at J; junction bases unmatched: 13. CDR3 length equals 19 residues. The chain's CDR3 is CASSYGTGGTSGRSDTQYF. The CDR3 nucleotides are TGTGCCAGCAGCTATGGGACTGGGGGGACTAGCGGGAGATCAGATACGCAGTATTTT.

The rearrangement links TRBV7-9 to TRBJ1-1, with D uncertain. The length of the CDR3 is 13 residues. The V gene lost 6 bases and the J gene lost 4 bases, with 12 bases spanning the gap. CDR1 and CDR2 (germline): SEHNR, FQNEAQ (reference sequence). CDR3 sequence (DNA): TGTGCCAGCAGGGAGGGTGGCGGCACTGAAGCTTTCTTT. Translation: CASREGGGTEAFF.

This sequence joins TRBV25-1 and TRBJ2-2, with D possibly being TRBD1 (5 bases). This CDR3 is 12 amino acids long. Germline V gene data show CDR1 as MGHDK and CDR2 as SYGVNS. V dropped 6 bases and J dropped 4 bases, with 6 bases sitting between them. In nucleotides, the CDR3 is TGTGCCAGCAGCGACAGCACCGGGGAGCTGTTTTTT. Its protein product is CASSDSTGELFF.

The chain combines TRBV19 with TRBJ2-1, with 8 bases matching TRBD1. CDR1 and CDR2 from the germline V gene are LNHDA and SQIVND (reference sequence). The CDR3 extends over 16 amino acids. The V gene end was trimmed by 7 bases and the J gene end by 4 bases; junction bases not matched to a gene: 12. CDR3 protein: CASTEPGQGDYNEQFF. The CDR3 bases are TGTGCCAGTACCGAACCCGGACAGGGAGATTACAATGAGCAGTTCTTC.

The rearrangement uses TRBV7-9 and TRBJ2-1, with D tentatively TRBD1 (7 bases). The CDR3 contains 16 residues. V dropped 0 bases and J dropped 3 bases, with 12 bases sitting between them. Germline CDR1 SEHNR, CDR2 FQNEAQ (reference sequence). The CDR3 here is CASSLAPGGGYNEQFF. DNA for the CDR3: TGTGCCAGCAGCTTAGCGCCAGGGGGAGGCTACAATGAGCAGTTCTTC.

The chain recombines TRBV5-4 with TRBJ2-4; D gene uncertain. CDR3 size: 13 residues. The germline V and J ends were trimmed by 2 bases and 7 bases, with 10 bases remaining between them. Germline CDR1 is SGHNT and CDR2 is YYREEE (reference sequence). CDR3 protein: CASSFGARNIQYF. The CDR3 coding sequence is TGTGCCAGCAGCTTCGGTGCTCGGAACATTCAGTACTTC.

The chain is built from TRBV27 and TRBJ2-3; TRBD2 agrees at 12 bases. With 2 bases clipped from V and 1 base from J, the junction kept 13 bases outside the gene matches. Germline CDR1 and CDR2: MNHEY and SMNVEV (reference sequence). The CDR3 totals 20 residues. CDR3 DNA sequence: TGTGCCAGCAGTTTAAGAACCTCTAGCGGGGGGGGATTGGGCACAGATACGCAGTATTTT. Residues: CASSLRTSSGGGLGTDTQYF.

The chain has TRBV28 and TRBJ1-5, with D possibly matching TRBD1 (6 bases). This CDR3 is 19 amino acids long. With 5 bases removed from V and 0 bases from J, the gap between germline ends came to 23 bases. Germline V gene data show CDR1 as MDHEN and CDR2 as SYDVKM. The CDR3 sequence: CASSVPRQGPEVSNQPQHF. The DNA for the CDR3 is TGTGCCAGCAGTGTACCACGGCAGGGGCCCGAAGTTAGCAATCAGCCCCAGCATTTT.

The chain carries TRBV10-1 and TRBJ2-7; tentative D call: TRBD1 (5 bases). V was cut by 2 bases and J by 12 bases, with 14 bases left in between. The germline V gene encodes CDR1 WNHNN and CDR2 SYGVQD (reference sequence). This CDR3 contains 12 residues. This CDR3 is CASSETPPDRYF. CDR3 sequence (DNA): TGCGCCAGCAGTGAGACCCCTCCCGACAGGTACTTC.

The V call is TRBV13, the J call TRBJ2-1, with no clear D. Germline V lookup: CDR1 PRHDT, CDR2 FYEKMQ (reference sequence). CDR3 length equals 12 residues. V was trimmed by 5 bases and J by 6 bases, leaving 8 bases between them. The CDR3 loop reads CASSISSNEQFF. DNA for the CDR3: TGTGCCAGCAGCATTTCCAGCAATGAGCAGTTCTTC.

V gene TRBV7-9 combines with J gene TRBJ2-7; 8 nucleotides match TRBD2. Germline CDR1 reads SEHNR; CDR2 reads FQNEAQ (reference sequence). Trimming took 0 bases from V and 2 from J; bases not matched to a gene: 3. CDR3 length: 15 residues. The CDR3 nucleotides read TGTGCCAGCAGCTTAGCAAGCGGGAGAACCTACGAGCAGTACTTC. Its translation is CASSLASGRTYEQYF.

This chain links TRBV27 with TRBJ2-7; TRBD2 matches 8 bases. The CDR3 consists of 15 residues. Trimming removed 4 bases from V and 6 bases from J; junction bases left unmatched: 11. CDR1 MNHEY and CDR2 SMNVEV come from the germline V gene (reference sequence). The CDR3 region is CASSSLGLAPFEQYF. The CDR3 DNA reads TGTGCCAGCAGTTCCTTAGGACTAGCTCCCTTCGAGCAGTACTTC.

J is TRBJ2-1 and V is TRBV7-9; no clear D gene. CDR3 length equals 12 residues. Trimming removed 3 bases from V and 9 bases from J, with 9 bases in between. Germline CDR1 and CDR2: SEHNR and FQNEAQ (reference sequence). The CDR3 DNA sequence: TGTGCCAGCAGCTTTTTCCTCAGTGAGCAGTTCTTC. This codes for CASSFFLSEQFF.

This clone was picked up a small number of times. The rearrangement uses TRBV15 and TRBJ1-2, with D possibly being TRBD1 (6 bases). Looked up from germline, CDR1 is LNHNV and CDR2 is YYDKDF (reference sequence). The CDR3 is 16 amino acids. Trimming pared 1 base from V and 0 bases from J, leaving 12 bases between. As DNA, the CDR3 is TGTGCCACCAGCAGAGTCAGACAGGATGCTAACTATGGCTACACCTTC. It yields the protein CATSRVRQDANYGYTF.

This chain links TRBV4-3 with TRBJ2-1, with TRBD2 matching over 8 bases. Germline V gene sequence: CDR1 LGHNA, CDR2 YSLEER. The CDR3 runs 15 residues. V dropped 1 base and J dropped 10; count of bases not matched to a gene: 9. The CDR3 loop is CASSQGPSGRREQFF. The CDR3 nucleotides read TGCGCCAGCAGCCAAGGGCCCAGCGGGAGACGGGAGCAGTTCTTC.

The J gene is TRBJ2-3, the V gene TRBV4-2; 9 bases map to TRBD2. This CDR3 region has 19 residues. From germline, CDR1 is LGHNA and CDR2 YNFKEQ. V was pared by 4 bases and J by 0 bases, with 14 bases of the junction left unmatched. The CDR3: CASSPWGGRAFKSTDTQYF. The CDR3 region has the DNA TGTGCCAGCAGCCCATGGGGCGGGAGGGCCTTTAAGAGCACAGATACGCAGTATTTT.

The J gene is TRBJ1-5, the V gene TRBV27, with 7 nucleotides matching TRBD1. Germline V gene lookup returns CDR1 MNHEY and CDR2 SMNVEV (reference sequence). J was trimmed by 7 bases and V by 2 bases; bases with no gene match: 5. This CDR3 contains 14 residues. The CDR3 spells CASSLRGLVQPQHF. The CDR3, as DNA: TGTGCCAGCAGTTTAAGGGGGCTTGTACAGCCCCAGCATTTT.

This chain links TRBV7-9 with TRBJ2-7, with 9 bases fitting TRBD1. CDR3 length: 17 amino acids. Trimming cost V 4 bases and J 0 bases; bases outside gene matches: 10. The germline V gene encodes CDR1 SEHNR and CDR2 FQNEAQ (reference sequence). The CDR3 DNA reads TGTGCCAGCAGCTCAAACGCCGGGACAGGGAGCTCCTACGAGCAGTACTTC. Amino acids: CASSSNAGTGSSYEQYF. Drawing the rest from reference TRBV7-9 and TRBJ2-7, the complete variable domain is DTGVSQNPRHKITKRGQNVTFRCDPISEHNRLYWYRQTLGQGPEFLTYFQNEAQLEKSRLLSDRFSAERPKGSFSTLEIQRTEQGDSAMYLCASSSNAGTGSSYEQYFGPGTRLTVT.

The chain combines TRBV27 with TRBJ2-3, with 7 bases aligning to TRBD2. This CDR3 has 16 amino acids. Trimming at V came to 5 bases and at J to 2 bases, leaving 10 bases not matched to a gene. Looked up from germline, CDR1 is MNHEY and CDR2 is SMNVEV (reference sequence). The CDR3 DNA reads TGTGCCAGCAGTCCGGAAGGACTAGTGTTCACAGATACGCAGTATTTT. Translating it yields CASSPEGLVFTDTQYF.

In this sample, this clone turned up once. The rearrangement joins TRBV27 to TRBJ2-3; D is possibly TRBD2 (6 bases). V dropped 5 bases and J dropped 5 bases, with 14 bases sitting between them. Germline CDR1 reads MNHEY; CDR2 reads SMNVEV (reference sequence). The CDR3 has 14 amino acids. The CDR3 is CASSPRLVGDTQYF. DNA for the CDR3: TGTGCCAGCAGTCCCCGACTAGTCGGAGATACGCAGTATTTT.

The V call is TRBV27, the J call TRBJ2-1; 9 bases are shared with TRBD2. V lost 3 bases, J lost 7 bases, and 7 bases stayed unmatched. CDR1 MNHEY and CDR2 SMNVEV come from the germline V gene (reference sequence). The CDR3 is made up of 15 amino acids. CDR3 nucleotides: TGTGCCAGCAGTTTTTTACTAGCGGGCGAGAATGAGCAGTTCTTC. Translating gives CASSFLLAGENEQFF.

This clone was observed once. The chain uses TRBV9 and TRBJ1-6; D perhaps matches TRBD1 (6 bases). The V gene's germline CDR1 is SGDLS and CDR2 YYNGEE. CDR3 length: 14 amino acids. Trimming removed 0 bases from V and 7 bases from J, with 8 bases in between. The CDR3 bases are TGTGCCAGCAGCGTAGGGCAGGGGAATTCACCCCTCCACTTT. As protein: CASSVGQGNSPLHF.

V gene TRBV11-3 combines with J gene TRBJ2-3, with D possibly matching TRBD2 (6 bases). Germline V gene lookup returns CDR1 SGHNT and CDR2 YENEEA. Trimming removed 1 base at V and 5 bases at J, with 13 bases between. The CDR3 covers 15 residues. The CDR3 loop is CASSLGGGPVDTQYF. The CDR3 bases are TGTGCCAGCAGCTTAGGGGGAGGACCGGTAGATACGCAGTATTTT.